A single sample is the source of the 24 T cell receptor beta chains below, sequenced in a study of blood T cell repertoires in COVID-19. Measured with immunoSEQ multiplex PCR; TCRdb has only the in-frame clones, and not every one. The table records about 33,000 clones, about 91% of them present only once. The specimen was peripheral blood. Receptors were obtained from a human donor with active COVID-19. The donor label of this sample is uncertain.

The V and J genes are TRBV6-5 and TRBJ2-3; 7 positions agree with TRBD2. Germline CDR1 and CDR2: MNHEY and SVGAGI. The CDR3 extends over 14 amino acids. J was trimmed by 1 base and V by 6 bases; bases with no gene match: 4. The CDR3 DNA reads TGTGCCAGCAGAATAGCGGGCCGCACAGATACGCAGTATTTT. Amino acids: CASRIAGRTDTQYF.

The J gene is TRBJ1-6, the V gene TRBV2; a possible D gene is TRBD1 (6 bases). Per the germline V gene, CDR1 is SNHLY and CDR2 is FYNNEI. V was pared by 8 bases and J by 7 bases, with 15 bases between. CDR3 size: 14 residues. The CDR3 here is CASSTGTGNSPLHF. CDR3 DNA sequence: TGTGCCAGCTCCACAGGGACGGGGAATTCACCCCTCCACTTT.

V is TRBV7-8 and J is TRBJ2-1; D not certain. This CDR3 contains 13 residues. Between the trimmed V and J ends, which lost 5 bases and 6 bases, there was a span of 11 bases. Germline CDR1 is SGHVS and CDR2 is FQNEAQ. The CDR3 nucleotides are TGTGCCAGCAGCGCGTTGCGTGGCAATGAGCAGTTCTTC. Translating gives CASSALRGNEQFF.

The chain recombines TRBV5-1 with TRBJ1-1; no clear D. CDR1 SGHRS and CDR2 YFSETQ come from the germline V gene. V shed 0 bases and J shed 1 base, with 7 bases lying between them. The CDR3 runs to 14 residues. The CDR3 is CASSLDRRNTEAFF. In DNA, the CDR3 is TGCGCCAGCAGCTTGGATCGTAGGAACACTGAAGCTTTCTTT.

V gene TRBV7-2 combines with J gene TRBJ2-2; 9 bases line up with TRBD2. Germline V lookup: CDR1 SGHTA, CDR2 FQGNSA. V lost 3 bases, J lost 0 bases, and 2 bases stayed unmatched. The CDR3 runs to 16 residues. In DNA, the CDR3 is TGTGCCAGCAGCTTCCTAGCGGGGTCGAACACCGGGGAGCTGTTTTTT. Protein product: CASSFLAGSNTGELFF.

This chain's CDR3 is CASSQDTGAQPQHF. The CDR3 DNA sequence: TGCGCCAGCAGCCAAGATACAGGTGCCCAGCCCCAGCATTTT. The rearrangement joins TRBV4-1 to TRBJ1-5; weak D call: TRBD1 (5 bases). Trimming took 0 bases from V and 7 from J, leaving 10 bases between them. The CDR3 sequence is 14 residues long. CDR1 is MGHRA and CDR2 is YSYEKL in the germline V gene.

This sequence joins TRBV12-5 and TRBJ2-3, with D perhaps matching TRBD1 (5 bases). The CDR3 is 14 amino acids. Deletions cut 7 bases from V and 3 bases from J, with 14 bases between. The germline V gene encodes CDR1 LGHNT and CDR2 FRNRAP. The CDR3 here is CASAPWQGTDTQYF. CDR3 nucleotide sequence: TGTGCTAGTGCCCCGTGGCAGGGAACAGATACGCAGTATTTT. The entire variable domain, with the rest obtained from reference TRBV12-5 and TRBJ2-3, is as follows: DARVTQTPRHKVTEMGQEVTMRCQPILGHNTVFWYRQTMMQGLELLAYFRNRAPLDDSGMPKDRFSAEMPDATLATLKIQPSEPRDSAVYFCASAPWQGTDTQYFGPGTRLTVL.

This chain links TRBV19 with TRBJ2-7; 7 bases match TRBD1. Germline V CDR1 and CDR2: LNHDA, SQIVND (reference sequence). The junction had 4 bases not matched to a gene; V was cut back by 5 bases and J by 3 bases. The CDR3 loop spans 13 amino acids. This CDR3 reads CASSSAGGYEQYF. The DNA of the CDR3 is TGTGCCAGTAGTTCGGCAGGGGGCTACGAGCAGTACTTC.

The chain combines TRBV7-6 with TRBJ2-5; 14 nucleotides line up with TRBD2. The CDR3 has 18 amino acids. The ends lost 1 base at V and 5 bases at J; junction bases unmatched: 9. Germline CDR1 is SGHVS and CDR2 is FNYEAQ. Here the CDR3 DNA reads TGTGCCAGCAGCTTAGGACGACTAGCGGGGGGGCCGGGCGAGACCCAGTACTTC. Translated, it gives CASSLGRLAGGPGETQYF.

The rearrangement links TRBV27 to TRBJ2-3; 8 nucleotides match TRBD2. The V and J ends lost 6 bases and 2 bases, in that order; junction bases with no gene match: 7. Per the germline V gene, CDR1 is MNHEY and CDR2 is SMNVEV (reference sequence). CDR3 length: 15 residues. This CDR3 reads CASSGGDGITDTQYF. The CDR3 nucleotides are TGTGCCAGCAGCGGGGGGGACGGGATCACAGATACGCAGTATTTT.

The chain joins TRBV5-6 to TRBJ2-1; 8 positions agree with TRBD2. V shed 2 bases and J 2 bases; nucleotides not matched to a gene: 3. The CDR3 spans 15 residues. The germline V gene has CDR1 SGHDT and CDR2 YYEEEE. The CDR3 bases are TGTGCCAGCAGCTTAACGGGAGGGGCCTACAATGAGCAGTTCTTC. It yields the protein CASSLTGGAYNEQFF.

This chain joins TRBV12-2 and TRBJ2-7; the table assigns TRBD2, which was not confirmed against the DNA. TRBV12-2 is recorded as a pseudogene. This CDR3 is built from 16 residues. This chain's CDR3 is CASRFLRTSGVYEQYF. The CDR3 DNA reads TGTGCAAGTCGCTTCCTGCGGACTAGCGGGGTTTACGAGCAGTACTTC.

The chain carries TRBV6-5 and TRBJ2-1, with 7 nucleotides matching TRBD2. With V trimmed by 2 bases and J by 8 bases, 6 bases remained unmatched. The CDR3 spans 14 residues. Germline V gene lookup returns CDR1 MNHEY and CDR2 SVGAGI. DNA for the CDR3: TGTGCCAGCAGTTACGGGGCAGGGAGGGATGAGCAGTTCTTC. This sequence encodes CASSYGAGRDEQFF.

This rearrangement joins TRBV7-2 to TRBJ2-7; a weak D match, TRBD1 (5 bases). Germline V gene sequence: CDR1 SGHTA, CDR2 FQGNSA. CDR3 size: 14 residues. The V end was cut by 3 bases, the J end by 7 bases, with 16 bases between. The CDR3 region is CASSLRQGGREQYF. CDR3 DNA sequence: TGTGCCAGCAGCTTGCGCCAGGGCGGCAGGGAGCAGTACTTC.

This chain uses TRBV27 with TRBJ2-3; D is unresolved. This CDR3 is 14 amino acids long. The V end was cut by 2 bases, the J end by 1 base, with 7 bases between. Germline V gene data show CDR1 as MNHEY and CDR2 as SMNVEV (reference sequence). The chain's CDR3 is CASSLVSRTDTQYF. The CDR3 DNA reads TGTGCCAGCAGTTTAGTGAGTCGCACAGATACGCAGTATTTT.

V gene TRBV4-1 combines with J gene TRBJ2-3, with a weak D call TRBD2 (5 bases). Germline values: CDR1 MGHRA, CDR2 YSYEKL. The CDR3 length is 17 residues. Trimming took 0 bases from V and 7 from J, leaving 20 bases between them. CDR3 in amino acids: CASSQDPDSREVYTQYF. The CDR3 DNA sequence: TGCGCCAGCAGCCAAGATCCTGACTCCCGGGAAGTCTATACGCAGTATTTT.

This chain connects TRBV7-9 to TRBJ2-3; no reliable D call. Germline V gives CDR1 SEHNR, CDR2 FQNEAQ (reference sequence). Trimming shortened V by 4 bases and J by 9 bases, and 8 bases separated the two germline ends. The CDR3 covers 11 residues. The CDR3, as DNA: TGTGCCAGCAGCTCCCAGGCCACGCAGTATTTT. Protein product: CASSSQATQYF.

The chain links TRBV5-4 to TRBJ1-2, with D hard to call. Germline CDR1 SGHNT, CDR2 YYREEE (reference sequence). The ends were cut back, 8 bases at V and 4 bases at J, with 21 bases in the middle. The CDR3 sequence is 15 residues long. CDR3 sequence reads: CASELKEGTFYGYTF. The CDR3 bases are TGTGCCAGTGAGCTAAAGGAGGGAACATTCTATGGCTACACCTTC.

The V call is TRBV28, the J call TRBJ1-6, with D unresolved. Germline values: CDR1 MDHEN, CDR2 SYDVKM. The V gene lost 2 bases and the J gene lost 0 bases, with 14 bases spanning the gap. The CDR3 has 18 residues. The CDR3 DNA sequence: TGTGCCAGCAGTTTAGTAGCGACCCTGAGCTCCTATAATTCACCCCTCCACTTT. It is translated as CASSLVATLSSYNSPLHF. The whole variable domain, remainder taken from reference TRBV28 and TRBJ1-6, is DVKVTQSSRYLVKRTGEKVFLECVQDMDHENMFWYRQDPGLGLRLIYFSYDVKMKEKGDIPEGYSVSREKKERFSLILESASTNQTSMYLCASSLVATLSSYNSPLHFGNGTRLTVT.

J is TRBJ1-3 and V is TRBV5-1, with D possibly being TRBD1 (6 bases). This CDR3 has 14 amino acids. The V end was cut by 5 bases, the J end by 1 base, with 10 bases between. CDR1 is SGHRS and CDR2 is YFSETQ in the germline V gene. In nucleotides, the CDR3 is TGCGCCAGCAGTGCACAGGGATCTGGAAACACCATATATTTT. Translated: CASSAQGSGNTIYF. Together with reference TRBV5-1 and TRBJ1-3, the CDR3 gives the full variable domain: KAGVTQTPRYLIKTRGQQVTLSCSPISGHRSVSWYQQTPGQGLQFLFEYFSETQRNKGNFPGRFSGRQFSNSRSEMNVSTLELGDSALYLCASSAQGSGNTIYFGEGSWLTVV.

The rearrangement joins TRBV6-5 to TRBJ1-2; TRBD1 matches at 8 bases. V dropped 5 bases and J dropped 8; count of bases not matched to a gene: 13. The CDR3 extends over 15 amino acids. CDR1 is MNHEY and CDR2 is SVGAGI in the germline V gene. The CDR3 DNA reads as TGTGCCAGCAGTACAGGGACAGGCTCTTTGAGGGGCTACACCTTC. Protein: CASSTGTGSLRGYTF.

This clone was seen a handful of times. The V and J genes are TRBV28 and TRBJ2-5, with no clear D. V was pared by 8 bases and J by 4 bases, with 20 bases between. Germline V lookup: CDR1 MDHEN, CDR2 SYDVKM. CDR3 length equals 15 residues. The CDR3 nucleotides are TGTGCCAGCCACTCCGGTGGCGACATGATAGAGACCCAGTACTTC. It is translated as CASHSGGDMIETQYF.

This clone appeared a few times. V and J are TRBV20-1 and TRBJ1-3; maybe TRBD1 (5 bases). The V end was cut by 3 bases, the J end by 9 bases, with 9 bases between. CDR1 is DFQATT and CDR2 is SNEGSKA in the germline V gene (reference sequence). CDR3 length equals 11 residues. The CDR3 spells CSARTATTIYF. In DNA form, the CDR3 reads TGCAGTGCTAGGACAGCAACCACCATATATTTT.

The chain employs TRBV9 and TRBJ1-3; unclear D gene. This CDR3 has 16 amino acids. Germline assignment: CDR1 SGDLS and CDR2 YYNGEE. V lost 3 bases and J 1 base, leaving 14 bases between the germline ends. CDR3 in DNA: TGTGCCAGCAGCGCGATGGGAGGTGCTTCTGGAAACACCATATATTTT. Its translation: CASSAMGGASGNTIYF.